Each of the 24 T cell receptor beta chains below was sequenced from the same sample in a study of T cells in Graves' hyperthyroidism and ophthalmopathy. The source material, RNA transcripts, was used to amplify TCR beta CDR3 regions. Initially, a first-round RT-PCR of the TCR CDR3 employed the HTBI primer set. TCRdb used MiXCR to reprocess the multiplex PCR reads, holding one entry per CDR3 protein. The sample records about 560,000 distinct CDR3 sequences, 40% to 55% being singletons. Sequencing used peripheral blood or thyroid tissue (not recorded which). All receptors come from a woman under 30 with Graves' hyperthyroidism.

The chain carries TRBV7-9 and TRBJ1-1, with TRBD1 matching 9 bases. CDR1 is SEHNR and CDR2 is FQNEAQ in the germline V gene (reference sequence). Trimming took 3 bases from V and 3 from J; bases not matched to a gene: 8. This CDR3 region has 16 residues. This chain's CDR3 is CASSFETGGWYTEAFF. CDR3 DNA: TGTGCCAGCAGCTTTGAGACAGGGGGTTGGTACACTGAAGCTTTCTTT. Together with reference TRBV7-9 and TRBJ1-1, the CDR3 gives the full variable domain: DTGVSQNPRHKITKRGQNVTFRCDPISEHNRLYWYRQTLGQGPEFLTYFQNEAQLEKSRLLSDRFSAERPKGSFSTLEIQRTEQGDSAMYLCASSFETGGWYTEAFFGQGTRLTVV.

This clonotype was detected only once. Mismatch with germline at one junction end may stem from a read error. This chain joins TRBV10-3 and TRBJ2-5; 11 bases are a match to TRBD2. The CDR3 covers 16 residues. CDR1 and CDR2 from the germline V gene are ENHRY and SYGVKD. The CDR3 loop is CASSPPVAGGRQTQYF. In nucleotides, the CDR3 is TGTGCCAGCAGTCCCCCAGTAGCGGGAGGGAGGCAGACCCAGTACTTC.

V usage is TRBV15 and J usage is TRBJ2-2; D unclear. V lost 8 bases and J lost 13, with 8 bases in between. Germline loops: CDR1 LNHNV, CDR2 YYDKDF (reference sequence). The CDR3 has 9 amino acids. The CDR3 coding sequence is TGTGCCACCGGGGATGGGCTGTTTTTT. Its translation: CATGDGLFF.

This clonotype occurred many times. The J gene is TRBJ1-5, the V gene TRBV10-3; TRBD1 agrees at 8 bases. Trimming took 5 bases from V and 6 from J; bases not matched to a gene: 6. The CDR3 is made up of 14 amino acids. Germline CDR1 is ENHRY and CDR2 is SYGVKD. CDR3 region: CAISPPGGGQPQHF. The CDR3 DNA is TGTGCCATCAGTCCCCCAGGGGGCGGTCAGCCCCAGCATTTT.

This clonotype has a handful of counts. This rearrangement joins TRBV19 to TRBJ1-2, with a possible D match to TRBD1 (5 bases). V dropped 5 bases and J dropped 5 bases, with 9 bases sitting between them. The CDR3 sequence is 12 residues long. Germline lookup yields CDR1 LNHDA and CDR2 SQIVND (reference sequence). The CDR3 nucleotides read TGTGCCAGTAGTCGGGGCCGATATGGCTACACCTTC. Its translation is CASSRGRYGYTF.

This clonotype was detected ten times or more. The V gene is TRBV10-2, the J gene TRBJ1-2; D is undetermined. Trimming removed 3 bases from V and 1 base from J, with 9 bases in between. Germline values: CDR1 WSHSY, CDR2 SAAADI. The CDR3 contains 14 residues. For the CDR3, the DNA is TGCGCCAGCAGTGACGGTGGGGTTAACTATGGCTACACCTTC. Its protein is CASSDGGVNYGYTF.

In this sample, this clonotype turned up many times. The V call is TRBV7-9, the J call TRBJ2-2; D call uncertain. Germline-derived CDR1 and CDR2 are SEHNR and FQNEAQ (reference sequence). Trimming removed 1 base from V and 5 bases from J, with 11 bases in between. The CDR3 consists of 15 residues. The CDR3 spells CASSLDSARTGELFF. The DNA of the CDR3 is TGTGCCAGCAGCTTAGACTCGGCGAGGACCGGGGAGCTGTTTTTT.

About this clonotype: At one end, the junction sequence differs from germline, possibly due to a read error. This chain connects TRBV7-2 to TRBJ1-1; TRBD1 matches at 7 bases. The CDR3 is 16 amino acids. CDR1 and CDR2 from the germline V gene are SGHTA and FQGNSA. Here the CDR3 DNA reads TGTGCCAGCAGCCCCGGGTGGGCCCAGGGGGGCACTGAAACTTTCTTT. Its protein product is CASSPGWAQGGTETFF.

This clonotype was seen ten or more times. V and J are TRBV7-9 and TRBJ1-5, with D unresolved. This CDR3 has 12 amino acids. V lost 5 bases and J 6 bases, leaving 8 bases between the germline ends. Germline loops: CDR1 SEHNR, CDR2 FQNEAQ (reference sequence). In DNA, the CDR3 is TGTGCCAGCAGCCAAGGGCCTCAGCCCCAGCATTTT. This sequence encodes CASSQGPQPQHF.

The gene calls are TRBV5-1 and TRBJ1-1; D remains unclear. Germline CDR1 reads SGHRS; CDR2 reads YFSETQ. Between the trimmed V and J ends, which lost 3 bases and 1 base, there was a span of 10 bases. CDR3 length: 14 residues. In DNA form, the CDR3 reads TGCGCCAGCAGCTCCCTGGTTACGAACACTGAAGCTTTCTTT. Translated, it gives CASSSLVTNTEAFF.

The V gene is TRBV12-3 or TRBV12-4, the J gene TRBJ1-3; D not resolved. This CDR3 spans 15 amino acids. Deletions cut 6 bases from V and 0 bases from J, with 12 bases between. CDR3 DNA: TGTGCCAGCAGCTTTAGTCCGGGCTCTGGAAACACCATATATTTT. Protein product: CASSFSPGSGNTIYF.

V is TRBV20-1 and J is TRBJ1-2; D not certain. There are 15 residues in the CDR3. CDR1 and CDR2 (germline): DFQATT, SNEGSKA (reference sequence). The germline V and J ends were trimmed by 5 bases and 0 bases, with 16 bases remaining between them. CDR3: CSAEAQPRANYGYTF. The DNA for the CDR3 is TGCAGTGCTGAAGCCCAGCCGCGAGCTAACTATGGCTACACCTTC.

J is TRBJ2-7 and V is TRBV2; D may be TRBD2 (6 bases). From germline, CDR1 is SNHLY and CDR2 FYNNEI. The CDR3 is made up of 17 amino acids. The V end was cut by 4 bases, the J end by 3 bases, with 22 bases between. The CDR3 coding sequence is TGTGCCAGCAGTGCGTTCGGGGCGGGATTGACCCTCTACGAGCAGTACTTC. It encodes CASSAFGAGLTLYEQYF.

The chain is built from TRBV20-1 and TRBJ1-2; 8 nucleotides align to TRBD1. Germline trimming cut 1 base from V and 1 base from J; bases unmatched to any gene: 2. CDR3 size: 14 residues. Germline CDR1 reads DFQATT; CDR2 reads SNEGSKA (reference sequence). The CDR3 nucleotides are TGCAGTGCTAGAGGGACAGGGCTTAACTATGGCTACACCTTC. Translated: CSARGTGLNYGYTF.

In this sample, this clonotype turned up many times. This chain links TRBV7-2 with TRBJ2-5, with D possibly TRBD2 on 6 matching bases. In germline, CDR1 is SGHTA, CDR2 FQGNSA. The germline V and J ends were trimmed by 4 bases and 4 bases, with 10 bases remaining between them. The CDR3 contains 13 residues. The DNA for the CDR3 is TGTGCCAGCAGCTCTCAAGCGGGAGAGACCCAGTACTTC. It specifies CASSSQAGETQYF.

The table lists this clonotype with a count of one. This sequence may be a read error, since a much larger clone differs from it by one base. The J gene is TRBJ1-5, the V gene TRBV19, with no clear D. The CDR3 runs to 14 residues. CDR1 is LNHDA and CDR2 is SQIVND in the germline V gene (reference sequence). The V end lost 3 bases, the J end lost 9 bases, and 15 bases lay between the germline ends. Here the CDR3 DNA reads TGTGCCAGTAGTATCGCGGCAGGTGATTCGCCCCAGCATTTT. Translating it yields CASSIAAGDSPQHF. Full variable domain (rest looked up from reference TRBV19 and TRBJ1-5): DGGITQSPKYLFRKEGQNVTLSCEQNLNHDAMYWYRQDPGQGLRLIYYSQIVNDFQKGDIAEGYSVSREKKESFPLTVTSAQKNPTAFYLCASSIAAGDSPQHFGDGTRLSIL.

This clonotype occurred a few times. The rearrangement links TRBV20-1 to TRBJ1-2, with D possibly being TRBD1 (6 bases). The CDR3 covers 14 residues. V lost 0 bases and J lost 6, with 14 bases in between. Germline loops: CDR1 DFQATT, CDR2 SNEGSKA (reference sequence). The CDR3 DNA is TGCAGTGCTAGAGATCCCTACAGGGTGGATGGCTACACCTTC. Translation gives CSARDPYRVDGYTF.

The gene calls are TRBV25-1 and TRBJ2-5; TRBD1 or TRBD2 may be the D gene (5 bases each). CDR1 is MGHDK, CDR2 SYGVNS, per germline. This CDR3 comprises 18 residues. Trimming cost V 1 base and J 0 bases, with 18 bases left between them. The CDR3 sequence: CASSESFIAGTYQETQYF. CDR3 DNA: TGTGCCAGCAGTGAATCGTTTATCGCAGGGACGTACCAAGAGACCCAGTACTTC. The full variable domain, its missing parts supplied by reference TRBV25-1 and TRBJ2-5, is EADIYQTPRYLVIGTGKKITLECSQTMGHDKMYWYQQDPGMELHLIHYSYGVNSTEKGDLSSESTVSRIRTEHFPLTLESARPSHTSQYLCASSESFIAGTYQETQYFGPGTRLLVL.

The gene calls are TRBV10-3 and TRBJ1-1; D may be TRBD1 (6 bases). V was pared by 6 bases and J by 4 bases, with 12 bases between. This CDR3 spans 13 amino acids. Per germline, CDR1 ENHRY and CDR2 SYGVKD. This CDR3 is CAISRDMGTEAFF. The CDR3 region has the DNA TGTGCCATCAGCAGGGACATGGGCACTGAAGCTTTCTTT.

V is TRBV5-1 and J is TRBJ2-6, with 8 bases matching TRBD1. The CDR3 has 19 amino acids. Trimming took 4 bases from V and 0 from J; bases not matched to a gene: 12. Germline V gene data show CDR1 as SGHRS and CDR2 as YFSETQ. In DNA form, the CDR3 reads TGCGCCAGCAGCCTCTCTACCGGGACAGGTACCTCTGGGGCCAACGTCCTGACTTTC. It encodes CASSLSTGTGTSGANVLTF.

This chain links TRBV2 with TRBJ2-5, with 7 bases matching TRBD2. CDR3 length: 15 amino acids. The V gene end was trimmed by 6 bases and the J gene end by 2 bases; junction bases not matched to a gene: 9. The germline V gene has CDR1 SNHLY and CDR2 FYNNEI. This CDR3 is CASSRRTRIQETQYF. CDR3 sequence (DNA): TGTGCCAGCAGCCGACGGACTAGAATACAAGAGACCCAGTACTTC.

This sequence joins TRBV20-1 and TRBJ1-2; no firm D call. Germline V CDR1 and CDR2: DFQATT, SNEGSKA (reference sequence). There are 15 residues in the CDR3. V lost 1 base and J 3 bases, leaving 15 bases between the germline ends. CDR3 in DNA: TGCAGTGCTAGAGTACCAGTTTCGGCCGACTATGGCTACACCTTC. It yields the protein CSARVPVSADYGYTF.

The table lists this clonotype with many counts. The chain has TRBV25-1 and TRBJ1-3; D is unclear. The CDR3 totals 14 residues. V was trimmed by 5 bases and J by 2 bases, leaving 10 bases between them. Germline CDR1 and CDR2: MGHDK and SYGVNS. The CDR3 DNA reads as TGTGCCAGCAGTCGCGGGCTAGCTGGAAACACCATATATTTT. Residues: CASSRGLAGNTIYF.

The chain links TRBV10-3 to TRBJ2-5; 9 bases match TRBD2. The CDR3 loop spans 14 amino acids. The germline CDR1 and CDR2 sequences are ENHRY and SYGVKD. Losses at the gene ends were 7 bases for V and 5 bases for J; bases not matched to a gene: 8. CDR3 nucleotide sequence: TGTGCCATCACCCACGGGGCGGGAGGGGAGACCCAGTACTTC. Its protein is CAITHGAGGETQYF.